The sequence of this T cell receptor (beta chain) was determined in a study of beta chain features in type 1 diabetes. Cell sorting via CD45RO/CCR7/CD25/CD127/CD95/CD27 was performed to obtain CD4+ naive, central memory, regulatory and stem cell-like memory cells. Sorting gave populations that all exceeded 98% purity. The sequenced template was cDNA made from the entire isolated RNA. Method: immunoSEQ multiplex PCR; TCRdb's copy keeps in-frame clones and lacks some. The repertoire consists of about 330,000 clones, with 9.5% to 11% occurring once and the leading ten covering 0.015% to 0.02%. Regarding the study as a whole: VDJ junctions from type 1 diabetes patients carried fewer insertions and larger deletions. The naive, central memory and Treg TCRB repertoires showed an apparent similarity that was greater among patients than among healthy donors.

Germline lookup yields CDR1 SGHDN and CDR2 FVKESK. This CDR3 has 14 amino acids. Unmatched junction bases numbered 5, after V lost 3 bases and J lost 4 bases. About this clone: What it recognizes is unknown.

The receptor was isolated from a woman aged 25-40 years in good health. This sequence joins TRBV14 and TRBJ2-5; TRBD1 aligns across 7 bases. The sample consisted of naive CD4+ T cells from blood. For the CDR3, the DNA is TGTGCCAGCAGCCACGACAGGGTGCTAGAGACCCAGTACTTC. Translation gives CASSHDRVLETQYF. Filled out from reference TRBV14 and TRBJ2-5, the complete variable domain reads EAGVTQFPSHSVIEKGQTVTLRCDPISGHDNLYWYRRVMGKEIKFLLHFVKESKQDESGMPNNRFLAERTGGTYSTLKVQPAELEDSGVYFCASSHDRVLETQYFGPGTRLLVL.